The clone carrying this T cell receptor beta chain was counted only a few times. Antigen specificity is unknown. The CDR3 has 12 amino acids. Germline CDR1 and CDR2: MNHEY and SVGEGT. V lost 10 bases, J lost 0 bases, and 10 bases lay in between. This sample is part of a study of CD8 T cells in ankylosing spondylitis. Regarding the study as a whole: Matched synovial fluid from ankylosing spondylitis patients was reported to be enriched for disease-linked clones. There was a TCR beta motif, made of several highly homologous variants, that appeared characteristic of ankylosing spondylitis blood.

A quantitative 5'-RACE method, one with molecular barcodes, was used to make TCR beta libraries. MiXCR, applied by TCRdb to the 5' RACE reads, yields one record per CDR3 protein. The sample has about 840,000 distinct CDR3 sequences, about an eighth seen once. What was sequenced was blood, either unsorted or a sorted T cell fraction (not recorded which). The genes are TRBV6-2 or TRBV6-3 and TRBJ2-7; maybe TRBD2 (5 bases). The clonotype was recovered from a male donor with ankylosing spondylitis. The CDR3 region is CATRGYSYEQYF. The CDR3 region has the DNA TGTGCCACCCGGGGTTACTCCTACGAGCAGTACTTC.